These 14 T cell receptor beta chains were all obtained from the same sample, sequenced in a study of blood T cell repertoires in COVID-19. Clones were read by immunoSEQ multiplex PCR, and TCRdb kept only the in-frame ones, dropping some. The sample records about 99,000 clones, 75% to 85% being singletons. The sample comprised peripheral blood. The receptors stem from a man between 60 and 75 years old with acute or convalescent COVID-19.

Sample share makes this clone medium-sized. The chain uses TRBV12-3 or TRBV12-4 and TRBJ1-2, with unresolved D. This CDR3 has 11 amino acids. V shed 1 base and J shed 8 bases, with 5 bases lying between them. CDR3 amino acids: CASSLGGGYTF. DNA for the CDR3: TGTGCCAGCAGTTTAGGCGGCGGCTACACCTTC.

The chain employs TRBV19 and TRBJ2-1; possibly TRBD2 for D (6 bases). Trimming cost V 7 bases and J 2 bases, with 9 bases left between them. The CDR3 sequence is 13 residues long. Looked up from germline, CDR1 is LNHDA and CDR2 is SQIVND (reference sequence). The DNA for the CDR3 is TGTGCCAGTATGGAGGGGCCCTACAATGAGCAGTTCTTC. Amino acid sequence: CASMEGPYNEQFF.

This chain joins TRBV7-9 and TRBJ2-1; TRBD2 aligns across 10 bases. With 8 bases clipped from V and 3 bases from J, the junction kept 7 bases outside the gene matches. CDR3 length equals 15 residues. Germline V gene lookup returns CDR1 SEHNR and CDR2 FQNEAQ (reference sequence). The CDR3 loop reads CASARGTSDYNEQFF. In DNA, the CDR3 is TGTGCCAGCGCAAGGGGGACTAGCGACTACAATGAGCAGTTCTTC.

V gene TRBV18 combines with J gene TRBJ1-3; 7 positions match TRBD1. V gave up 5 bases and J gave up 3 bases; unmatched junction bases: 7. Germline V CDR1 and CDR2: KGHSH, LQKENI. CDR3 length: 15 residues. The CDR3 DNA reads TGTGCCAGCTCATCGTCAGGGGGGATTGGAAACACCATATATTTT. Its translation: CASSSSGGIGNTIYF.

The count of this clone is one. CDR3 amino acids: CSAQGLFSAGDNEQFF. CDR3 nucleotides: TGCAGCGCCCAAGGCTTGTTTTCGGCGGGGGACAATGAGCAGTTCTTC. The chain has TRBV29-1 and TRBJ2-1; TRBD2 matches at 7 bases. The CDR3 length is 16 residues. The germline V gene has CDR1 SQVTM and CDR2 ANQGSEA. The trim removed 7 bases at V and 5 bases at J, leaving 17 bases unmatched.

The chain's CDR3 is CASSFKHNQPQHF. CDR3 nucleotides: TGTGCCAGCAGTTTCAAGCACAATCAGCCCCAGCATTTT. The V gene is TRBV27, the J gene TRBJ1-5; D uncertain. The V gene lost 3 bases and the J gene lost 3 bases, with 6 bases spanning the gap. Germline V gene data show CDR1 as MNHEY and CDR2 as SMNVEV (reference sequence). There are 13 residues in the CDR3.

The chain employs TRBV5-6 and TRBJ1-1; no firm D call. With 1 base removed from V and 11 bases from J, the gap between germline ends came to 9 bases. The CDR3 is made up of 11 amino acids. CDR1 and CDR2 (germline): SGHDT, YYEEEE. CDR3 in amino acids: CASSLSGLAFF. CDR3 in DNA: TGTGCCAGCAGCTTGTCGGGGTTGGCTTTCTTT.

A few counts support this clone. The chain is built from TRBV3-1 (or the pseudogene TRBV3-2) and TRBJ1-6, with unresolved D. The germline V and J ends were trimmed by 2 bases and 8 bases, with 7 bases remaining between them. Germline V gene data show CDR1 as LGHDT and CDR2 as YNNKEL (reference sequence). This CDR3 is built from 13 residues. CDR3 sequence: CASSQKLDSPLHF. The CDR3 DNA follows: TGTGCCAGCAGCCAAAAACTCGATTCACCCCTCCACTTT.

CDR3 amino acids: CASSLGPGLNTEAFF. The CDR3 region has the DNA TGCGCCAGCAGCTTGGGTCCAGGGTTGAACACTGAAGCTTTCTTT. J is TRBJ1-1 and V is TRBV5-1; tentative D call: TRBD1 (5 bases). V shed 0 bases and J shed 0 bases, with 9 bases lying between them. CDR1 SGHRS and CDR2 YFSETQ come from the germline V gene. The CDR3 consists of 15 residues.

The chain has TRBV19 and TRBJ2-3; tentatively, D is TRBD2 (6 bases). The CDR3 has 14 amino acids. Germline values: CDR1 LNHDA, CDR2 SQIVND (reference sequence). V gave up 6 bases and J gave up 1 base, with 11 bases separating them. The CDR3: CASSLDYRTDTQYF. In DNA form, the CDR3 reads TGTGCCAGTAGCCTGGACTACCGCACAGATACGCAGTATTTT.

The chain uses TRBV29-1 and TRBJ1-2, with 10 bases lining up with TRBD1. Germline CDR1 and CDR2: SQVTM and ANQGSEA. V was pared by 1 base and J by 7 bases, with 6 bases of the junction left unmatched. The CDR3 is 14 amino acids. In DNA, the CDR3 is TGCAGCGTTGAAGGAGACAGGGGGCGCCTTGGCTACACCTTC. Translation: CSVEGDRGRLGYTF.

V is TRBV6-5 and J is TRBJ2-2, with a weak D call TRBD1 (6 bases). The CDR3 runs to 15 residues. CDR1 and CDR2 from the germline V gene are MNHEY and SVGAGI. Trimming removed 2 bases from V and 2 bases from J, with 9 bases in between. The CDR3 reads CASSYGTLNTGELFF. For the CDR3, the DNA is TGTGCCAGCAGTTACGGGACACTTAACACCGGGGAGCTGTTTTTT.

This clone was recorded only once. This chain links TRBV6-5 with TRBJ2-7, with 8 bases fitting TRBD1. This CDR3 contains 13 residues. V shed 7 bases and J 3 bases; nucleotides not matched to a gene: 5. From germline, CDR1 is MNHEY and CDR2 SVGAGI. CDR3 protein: CASKGQGHYEQYF. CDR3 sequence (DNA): TGTGCCAGCAAAGGACAGGGCCACTACGAGCAGTACTTC.

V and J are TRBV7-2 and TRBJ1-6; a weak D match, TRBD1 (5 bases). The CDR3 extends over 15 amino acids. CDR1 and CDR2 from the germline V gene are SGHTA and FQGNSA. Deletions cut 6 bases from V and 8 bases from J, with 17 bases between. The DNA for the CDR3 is TGTGCCAGCAGACTTAGCTCAGGGAAAGATTCACCCCTCCACTTT. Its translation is CASRLSSGKDSPLHF.